This T cell receptor beta chain originates from a study of blood T cell repertoires in COVID-19. Study information: Researchers got acute and convalescent COVID-19 samples from the United States, Italy and Spain. PBMCs, B-cell-depleted T cells, or T cells were the source of the cDNA or gDNA that made up the material.

Original processing methods: Cell counts per sample came from amplifying reference gene primers. Using immunoSEQ multiplex PCR, the repertoire was profiled, and TCRdb retains in-frame clones only, with some absent. That table is the source of V, J and clone size, and D and trimming were worked out from the DNA. The sample has about 91,000 clones, more than 60% seen once. V was pared by 2 bases and J by 7 bases, with 9 bases between. The germline gives CDR1 SGHTA, CDR2 FQGNSA. The CDR3 sequence is 13 residues long. This receptor was taken from a man between 65 and 80 years old with acute or convalescent COVID-19. The chain carries TRBV7-2 and TRBJ1-5; the D is unclear. The sample taken for sequencing was peripheral blood. CDR3 in amino acids: CASSLRGGQPQHF. The DNA of the CDR3 is TGTGCCAGCAGCTTAAGAGGAGGACAGCCCCAGCATTTT.